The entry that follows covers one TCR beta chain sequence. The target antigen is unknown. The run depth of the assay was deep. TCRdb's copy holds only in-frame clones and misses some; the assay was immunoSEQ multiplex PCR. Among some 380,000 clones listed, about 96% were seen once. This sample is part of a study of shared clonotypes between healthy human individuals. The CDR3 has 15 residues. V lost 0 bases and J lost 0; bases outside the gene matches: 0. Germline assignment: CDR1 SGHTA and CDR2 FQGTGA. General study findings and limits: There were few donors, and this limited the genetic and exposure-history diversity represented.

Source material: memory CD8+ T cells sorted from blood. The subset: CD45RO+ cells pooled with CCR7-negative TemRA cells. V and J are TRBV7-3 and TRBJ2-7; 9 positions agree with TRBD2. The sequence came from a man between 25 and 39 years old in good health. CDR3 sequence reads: CASSLTSGSSYEQYF. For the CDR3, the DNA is TGTGCCAGCAGCTTAACTAGCGGGAGCTCCTACGAGCAGTACTTC.